This TCR beta chain comes out of a study of T cell responses to AZD1222 COVID-19 vaccine. Study-wide results and caveats: The reported proportion of spike-specific TCRs targeting unmutated variant regions was nearly half.

Here immunoSEQ multiplex PCR was the method, and the copy in TCRdb shows in-frame clones only, minus some. There are around 84,000 clones in the sample; roughly 88% occur only once, and 8.5% to 9% lies in the top ten. The CDR3 spans 15 residues. Germline CDR1 reads KGHDR; CDR2 reads SFDVKD. Trimming cost V 1 base and J 9 bases, with 15 bases left between them. Comments on this clone: Its antigen remains unidentified.

The chain joins TRBV24-1 to TRBJ2-1; no firm D call. The sequencing here drew on peripheral blood, taken on day 0 of AZD1222 vaccination. This TCR was sampled from an adult in good health. The CDR3 region has the DNA TGTGCCACCAGTGATTTTACCCAAGGTGGAATTGAGCAGTTCTTC. Its protein is CATSDFTQGGIEQFF.